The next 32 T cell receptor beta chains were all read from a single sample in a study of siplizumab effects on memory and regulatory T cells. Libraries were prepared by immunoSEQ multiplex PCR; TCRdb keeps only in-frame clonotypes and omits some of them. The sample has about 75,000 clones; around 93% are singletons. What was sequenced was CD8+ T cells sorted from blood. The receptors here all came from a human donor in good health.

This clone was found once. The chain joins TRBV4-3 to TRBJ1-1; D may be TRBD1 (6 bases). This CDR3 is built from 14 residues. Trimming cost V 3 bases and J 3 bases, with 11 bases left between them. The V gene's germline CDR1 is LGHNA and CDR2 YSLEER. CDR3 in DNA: TGCGCCAGCAGCCACCAGGACAGCTACACTGAAGCTTTCTTT. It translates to CASSHQDSYTEAFF.

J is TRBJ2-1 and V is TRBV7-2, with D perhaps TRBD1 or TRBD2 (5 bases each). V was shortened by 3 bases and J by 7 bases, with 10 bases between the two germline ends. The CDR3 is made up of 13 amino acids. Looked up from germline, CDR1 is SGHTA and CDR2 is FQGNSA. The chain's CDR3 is CASSLPGTNEQFF. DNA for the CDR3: TGTGCCAGCAGCTTGCCAGGGACGAATGAGCAGTTCTTC.

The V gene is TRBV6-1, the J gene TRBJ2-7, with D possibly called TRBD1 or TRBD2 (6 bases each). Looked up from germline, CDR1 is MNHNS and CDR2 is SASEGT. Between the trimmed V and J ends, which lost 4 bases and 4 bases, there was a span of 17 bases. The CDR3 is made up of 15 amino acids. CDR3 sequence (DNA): TGTGCCAGCAGTGTTACAGGGTTGGGAGGTTACGAGCAGTACTTC. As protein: CASSVTGLGGYEQYF.

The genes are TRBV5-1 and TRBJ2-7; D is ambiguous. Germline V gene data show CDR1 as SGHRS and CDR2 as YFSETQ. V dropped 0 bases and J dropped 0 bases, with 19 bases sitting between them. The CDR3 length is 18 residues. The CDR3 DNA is TGCGCCAGCAGCTTGGCCCCGGACGCGAGTAGCCTCTCCTACGAGCAGTACTTC. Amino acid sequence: CASSLAPDASSLSYEQYF. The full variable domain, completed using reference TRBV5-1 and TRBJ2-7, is KAGVTQTPRYLIKTRGQQVTLSCSPISGHRSVSWYQQTPGQGLQFLFEYFSETQRNKGNFPGRFSGRQFSNSRSEMNVSTLELGDSALYLCASSLAPDASSLSYEQYFGPGTRLTVT.

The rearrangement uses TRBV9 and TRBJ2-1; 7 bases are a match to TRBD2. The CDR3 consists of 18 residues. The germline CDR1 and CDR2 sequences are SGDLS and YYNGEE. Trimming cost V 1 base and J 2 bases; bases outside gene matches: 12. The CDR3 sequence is CASSVTGASGGPYNEQFF. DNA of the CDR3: TGTGCCAGCAGCGTAACCGGAGCTAGCGGCGGACCCTACAATGAGCAGTTCTTC.

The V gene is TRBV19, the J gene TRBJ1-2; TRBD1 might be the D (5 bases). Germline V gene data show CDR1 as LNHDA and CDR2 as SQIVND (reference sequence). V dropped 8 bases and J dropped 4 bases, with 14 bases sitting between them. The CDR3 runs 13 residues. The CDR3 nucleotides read TGTGCCAGTTCTGGACAAGACAGCTATGGCTACACCTTC. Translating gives CASSGQDSYGYTF.

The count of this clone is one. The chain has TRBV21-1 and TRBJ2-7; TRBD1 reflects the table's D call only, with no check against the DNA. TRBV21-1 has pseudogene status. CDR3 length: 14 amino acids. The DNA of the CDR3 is TGTGCCAGCAGCCTTGAGACAGCTGCCTACGAGCAGTACTTC. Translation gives CASSLETAAYEQYF.

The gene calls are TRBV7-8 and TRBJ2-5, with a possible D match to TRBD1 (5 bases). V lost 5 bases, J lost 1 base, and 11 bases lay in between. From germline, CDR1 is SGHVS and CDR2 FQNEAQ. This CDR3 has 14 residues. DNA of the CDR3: TGTGCCAGCAGCCAACAGGCCTTCCAAGAGACCCAGTACTTC. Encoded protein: CASSQQAFQETQYF.

The CDR3 nucleotides read TGTGCTAGTGGTTTGGATCTCCGTCTGTCGGACGGCTACACCTTC. Translating gives CASGLDLRLSDGYTF. V is TRBV12-5 and J is TRBJ1-2; D not certain. This CDR3 comprises 15 residues. Between the trimmed V and J ends, which lost 1 base and 8 bases, there was a span of 17 bases. In germline, CDR1 is LGHNT, CDR2 FRNRAP.

The CDR3 protein is CASSFLLAGGIYEQYF. CDR3 nucleotide sequence: TGTGCCAGCAGTTTCTTACTAGCGGGGGGGATCTACGAGCAGTACTTC. The chain uses TRBV27 and TRBJ2-5; 13 bases align to TRBD2. The end of the DNA aligns better with TRBJ2-7, so the J call may be wrong. The CDR3 covers 16 residues. Per the germline V gene, CDR1 is MNHEY and CDR2 is SMNVEV (reference sequence).

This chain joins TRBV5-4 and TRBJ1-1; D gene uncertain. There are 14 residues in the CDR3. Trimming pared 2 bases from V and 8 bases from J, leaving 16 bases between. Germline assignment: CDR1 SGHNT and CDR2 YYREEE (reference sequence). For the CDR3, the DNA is TGTGCCAGCAGCTTCCTCTCCGGGGAGCAAGAAGCTTTCTTT. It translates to CASSFLSGEQEAFF.

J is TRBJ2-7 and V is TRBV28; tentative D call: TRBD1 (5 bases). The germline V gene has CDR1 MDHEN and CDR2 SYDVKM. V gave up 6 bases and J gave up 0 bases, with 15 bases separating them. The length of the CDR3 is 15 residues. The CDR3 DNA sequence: TGTGCCAGCAGCTTGACAGAGGCCAGCTCCTACGAGCAGTACTTC. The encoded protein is CASSLTEASSYEQYF.

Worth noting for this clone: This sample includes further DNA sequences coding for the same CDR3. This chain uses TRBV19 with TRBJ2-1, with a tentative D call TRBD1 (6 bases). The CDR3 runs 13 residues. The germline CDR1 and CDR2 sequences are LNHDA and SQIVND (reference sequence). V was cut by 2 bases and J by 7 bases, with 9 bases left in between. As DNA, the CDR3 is TGTGCCAGTAGTATACAGGGGCCTAATGAGCAGTTCTTC. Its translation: CASSIQGPNEQFF.

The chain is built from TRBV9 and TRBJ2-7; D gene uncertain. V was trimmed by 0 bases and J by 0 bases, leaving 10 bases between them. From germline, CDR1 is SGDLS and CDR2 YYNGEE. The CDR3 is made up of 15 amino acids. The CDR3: CASSVGGSSSYEQYF. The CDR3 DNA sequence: TGTGCCAGCAGCGTAGGCGGCAGTAGCTCCTACGAGCAGTACTTC. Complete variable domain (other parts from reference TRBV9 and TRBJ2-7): DSGVTQTPKHLITATGQRVTLRCSPRSGDLSVYWYQQSLDQGLQFLIQYYNGEERAKGNILERFSAQQFPDLHSELNLSSLELGDSALYFCASSVGGSSSYEQYFGPGTRLTVT.

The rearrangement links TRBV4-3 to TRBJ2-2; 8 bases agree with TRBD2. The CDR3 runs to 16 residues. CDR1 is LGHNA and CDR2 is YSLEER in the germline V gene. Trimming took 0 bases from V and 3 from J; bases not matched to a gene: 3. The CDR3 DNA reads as TGCGCCAGCAGCCAAGAGGCGGGGGGTTACACCGGGGAGCTGTTTTTT. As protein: CASSQEAGGYTGELFF.

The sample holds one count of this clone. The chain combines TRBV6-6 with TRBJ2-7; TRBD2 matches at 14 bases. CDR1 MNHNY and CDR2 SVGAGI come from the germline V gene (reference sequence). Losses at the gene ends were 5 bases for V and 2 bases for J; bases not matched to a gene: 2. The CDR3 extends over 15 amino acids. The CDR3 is CASSRLAGGAYEQYF. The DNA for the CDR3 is TGTGCCAGCAGTCGACTAGCGGGGGGGGCCTACGAGCAGTACTTC.

The CDR3 sequence: CASLTGGSYTF. The CDR3 region has the DNA TGTGCCAGCTTGACGGGGGGAAGCTACACCTTC. V and J are TRBV5-8 and TRBJ1-2, with D tentatively TRBD1 (5 bases). V lost 7 bases and J lost 9, with 13 bases in between. CDR1 and CDR2 from the germline V gene are SGHTS and YDEGEE. This CDR3 region has 11 residues.

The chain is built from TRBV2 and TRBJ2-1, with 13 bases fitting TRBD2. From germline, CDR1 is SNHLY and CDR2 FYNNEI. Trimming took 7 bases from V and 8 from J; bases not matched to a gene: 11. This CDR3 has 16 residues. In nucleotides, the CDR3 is TGTGCCAGCACTACTAGCGGGGGGGCATTGATCGATGAGCAGTTCTTC. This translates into CASTTSGGALIDEQFF.

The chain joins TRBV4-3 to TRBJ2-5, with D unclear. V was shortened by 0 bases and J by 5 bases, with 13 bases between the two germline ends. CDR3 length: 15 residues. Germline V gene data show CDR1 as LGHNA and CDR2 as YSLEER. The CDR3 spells CASSQEDTESETQYF. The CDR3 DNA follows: TGCGCCAGCAGCCAAGAGGATACAGAGTCGGAGACCCAGTACTTC.

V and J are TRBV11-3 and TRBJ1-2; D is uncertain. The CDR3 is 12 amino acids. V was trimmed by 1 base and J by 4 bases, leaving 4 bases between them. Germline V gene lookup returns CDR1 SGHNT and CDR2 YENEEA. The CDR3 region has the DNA TGTGCCAGCAGCTTAGGGGGCTATGGCTACACCTTC. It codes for CASSLGGYGYTF.

The CDR3 spells CASSQGGNGYTF. In DNA form, the CDR3 reads TGTGCCAGCAGCCAGGGGGGGAATGGCTACACCTTC. The rearrangement links TRBV7-9 to TRBJ1-2; 7 bases are a match to TRBD1. V was pared by 5 bases and J by 6 bases, with 3 bases of the junction left unmatched. The CDR3 spans 12 residues. CDR1 is SEHNR, CDR2 FQNEAQ, per germline (reference sequence).

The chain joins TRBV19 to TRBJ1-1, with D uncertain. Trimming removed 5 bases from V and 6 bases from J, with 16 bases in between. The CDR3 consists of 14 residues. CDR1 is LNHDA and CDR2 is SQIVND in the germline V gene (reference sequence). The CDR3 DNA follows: TGTGCCAGTAGTCCAGGAACTAGTCGGCCTGAAGCTTTCTTT. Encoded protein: CASSPGTSRPEAFF.

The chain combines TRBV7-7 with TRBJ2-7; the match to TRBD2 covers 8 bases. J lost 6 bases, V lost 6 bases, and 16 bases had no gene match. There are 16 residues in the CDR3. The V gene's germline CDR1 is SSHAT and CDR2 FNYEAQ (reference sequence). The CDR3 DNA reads TGTGCCAGCAGTCAAACACCTGGACTAGCTGTTTCCGAGCAGTACTTC. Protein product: CASSQTPGLAVSEQYF.

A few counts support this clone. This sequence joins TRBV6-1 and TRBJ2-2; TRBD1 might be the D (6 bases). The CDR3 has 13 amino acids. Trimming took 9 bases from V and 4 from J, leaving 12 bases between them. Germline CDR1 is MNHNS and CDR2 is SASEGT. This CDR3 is CASPGVGTGELFF. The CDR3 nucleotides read TGTGCCAGTCCAGGGGTTGGCACCGGGGAGCTGTTTTTT.

The CDR3 sequence: CASMGVNTGELFF. DNA for the CDR3: TGTGCCAGCATGGGGGTAAACACCGGGGAGCTGTTTTTT. J is TRBJ2-2 and V is TRBV27; D tentatively fits TRBD1 or TRBD2 (5 bases each). Trimming took 7 bases from V and 2 from J, leaving 8 bases between them. The CDR3 spans 13 residues. Germline CDR1 and CDR2: MNHEY and SMNVEV (reference sequence).

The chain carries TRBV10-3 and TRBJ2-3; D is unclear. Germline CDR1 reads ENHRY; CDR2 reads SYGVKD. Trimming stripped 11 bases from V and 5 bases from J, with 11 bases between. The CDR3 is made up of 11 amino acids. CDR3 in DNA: TGTGCCTTATTGACGGGAGATACGCAGTATTTT. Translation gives CALLTGDTQYF.

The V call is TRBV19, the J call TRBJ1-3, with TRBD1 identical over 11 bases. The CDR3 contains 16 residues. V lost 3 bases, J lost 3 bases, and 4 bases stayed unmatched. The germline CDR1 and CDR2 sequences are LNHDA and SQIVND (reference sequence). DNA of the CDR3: TGTGCCAGTAGTATTGGACAGGGGGCACTTGGAAACACCATATATTTT. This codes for CASSIGQGALGNTIYF.

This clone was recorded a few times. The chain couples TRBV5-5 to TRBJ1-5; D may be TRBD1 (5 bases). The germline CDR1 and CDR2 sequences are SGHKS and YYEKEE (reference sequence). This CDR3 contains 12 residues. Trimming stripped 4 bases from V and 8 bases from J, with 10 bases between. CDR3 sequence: CASSLTGEPQHF. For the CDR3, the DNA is TGTGCCAGCAGCCTAACGGGGGAGCCCCAGCATTTT.

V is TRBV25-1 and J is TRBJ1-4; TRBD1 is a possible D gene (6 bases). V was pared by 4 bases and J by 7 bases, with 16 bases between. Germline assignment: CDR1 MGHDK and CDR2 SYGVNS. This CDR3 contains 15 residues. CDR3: CASSGKQGGSEKLFF. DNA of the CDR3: TGTGCCAGCAGTGGCAAACAGGGAGGTAGTGAAAAACTGTTTTTT.

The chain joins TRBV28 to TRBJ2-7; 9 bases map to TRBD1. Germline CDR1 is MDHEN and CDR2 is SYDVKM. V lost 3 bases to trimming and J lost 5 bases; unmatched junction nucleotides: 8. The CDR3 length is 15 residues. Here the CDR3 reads CASSFSTGGVHEQYF. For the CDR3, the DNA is TGTGCCAGCAGTTTTTCGACAGGGGGGGTCCACGAGCAGTACTTC.

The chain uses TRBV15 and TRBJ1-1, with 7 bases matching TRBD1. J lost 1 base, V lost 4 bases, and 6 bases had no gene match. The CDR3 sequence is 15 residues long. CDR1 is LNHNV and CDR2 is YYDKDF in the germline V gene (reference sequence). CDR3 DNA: TGTGCCACCAGCACAACAGGGGTAGGGAACACTGAAGCTTTCTTT. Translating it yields CATSTTGVGNTEAFF.

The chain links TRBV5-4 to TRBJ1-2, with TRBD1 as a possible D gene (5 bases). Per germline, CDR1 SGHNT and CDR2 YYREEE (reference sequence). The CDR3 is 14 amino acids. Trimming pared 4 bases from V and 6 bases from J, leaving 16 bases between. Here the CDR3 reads CASSPAGQDDGYTF. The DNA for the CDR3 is TGTGCCAGCAGCCCAGCGGGGCAGGATGATGGCTACACCTTC.